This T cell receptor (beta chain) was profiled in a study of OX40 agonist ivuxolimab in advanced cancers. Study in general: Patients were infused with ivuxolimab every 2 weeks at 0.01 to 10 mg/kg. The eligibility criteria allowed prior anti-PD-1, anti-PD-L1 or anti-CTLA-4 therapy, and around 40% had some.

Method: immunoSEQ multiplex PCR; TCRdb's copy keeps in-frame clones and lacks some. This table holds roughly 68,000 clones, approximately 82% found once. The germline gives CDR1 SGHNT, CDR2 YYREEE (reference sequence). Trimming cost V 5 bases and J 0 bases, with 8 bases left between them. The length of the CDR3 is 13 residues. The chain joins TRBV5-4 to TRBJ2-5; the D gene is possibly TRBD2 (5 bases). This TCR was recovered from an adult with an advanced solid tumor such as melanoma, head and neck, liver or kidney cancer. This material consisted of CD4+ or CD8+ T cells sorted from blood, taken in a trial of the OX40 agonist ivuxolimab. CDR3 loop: CASRRVDQETQYF. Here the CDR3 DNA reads TGTGCCAGCAGGCGGGTCGACCAAGAGACCCAGTACTTC.